These T cell receptor beta chains were read from a single sample in a study of shared clonotypes between healthy human individuals. Only in-frame clones appear in the TCRdb table, and some are missing; sequencing was by immunoSEQ multiplex PCR. The data show about 2.4 million clones, more than 85% seen once. Sequencing input: naive CD4+ T cells from PBMCs. The receptor set was obtained from a young man in good health. Some clones in this sample may be carry-over from other donors' samples. Each CDR3 is given with its conserved first and last residue. Fields, in order: V gene, J gene, clone size, D gene, CDR3 DNA, CDR3 protein. The D gene is left open where the match is weak. Size is omitted from some rows. Given values are once, few, many or a class for expanded clones.

v_gene: TRBV5-6
j_gene: TRBJ1-4
abundance: .
d_gene: .
CDR3nt: TGTGCCAGCAGCGTGGTGGGGGAGGCTAATGAAAAACTGTTTTTT
CDR3aa: CASSVVGEANEKLFF

v_gene: TRBV27
j_gene: TRBJ1-4
abundance: once
d_gene: .
CDR3nt: TGTGCCAGCACGTATAGGAATGAAAAACTGTTTTTT
CDR3aa: CASTYRNEKLFF

v_gene: TRBV4-2
j_gene: TRBJ1-5
abundance: few
d_gene: .
CDR3nt: TGTGCCAGCAGCGTGGGCCAGAAGAATCAGCCCCAGCATTTT
CDR3aa: CASSVGQKNQPQHF

v_gene: TRBV7-9
j_gene: TRBJ1-1
abundance: .
d_gene: .
CDR3nt: TGTGCCAGCAGCTCCGCTAGCAACAGGGTATTAAGCACTGAAGCTTTCTTT
CDR3aa: CASSSASNRVLSTEAFF

v_gene: TRBV7-2
j_gene: TRBJ1-4
abundance: once
d_gene: TRBD1
CDR3nt: TGTGCCAGCAGCTCAACCGGGACAGGGGCAGAAAAACTGTTTTTT
CDR3aa: CASSSTGTGAEKLFF

v_gene: TRBV28
j_gene: TRBJ2-5
abundance: .
d_gene: TRBD1
CDR3nt: TGTGCCAGCAGTCGGGACAGGGGGCAGGAGACCCAGTACTTC
CDR3aa: CASSRDRGQETQYF

v_gene: TRBV19
j_gene: TRBJ1-2
abundance: once
d_gene: .
CDR3nt: TGTGCCAGCGCGCGAGGTCCCGCTAACTATGGCTACACCTTC
CDR3aa: CASARGPANYGYTF

v_gene: TRBV5-1
j_gene: TRBJ1-2
abundance: .
d_gene: .
CDR3nt: TGCGCCAGCAGCTTGGATGTGGCTTCAACAAACTATGGCTACACCTTC
CDR3aa: CASSLDVASTNYGYTF

v_gene: TRBV18
j_gene: TRBJ2-1
abundance: once
d_gene: TRBD2
CDR3nt: TGTGCCAGCTCACCACGGGGACTAGCGGGAGGGCCGGCCTACAATGAGCAGTTCTTC
CDR3aa: CASSPRGLAGGPAYNEQFF

v_gene: TRBV6-6
j_gene: TRBJ2-1
abundance: .
d_gene: .
CDR3nt: TGTGCCAGCAGTTACTCGGGTAGCCCAACCAATGAGCAGTTCTTC
CDR3aa: CASSYSGSPTNEQFF

v_gene: TRBV7-2
j_gene: TRBJ2-7
abundance: .
d_gene: TRBD2
CDR3nt: TGTGCCAGCAGCCCATTGACTAGCGGGACTTGGGAGCAGTACTTC
CDR3aa: CASSPLTSGTWEQYF

v_gene: TRBV18
j_gene: TRBJ1-4
abundance: .
d_gene: TRBD1
CDR3nt: TGTGCCAGCTCACTCTTAACAGGGGGCGATGAAAAACTGTTTTTT
CDR3aa: CASSLLTGGDEKLFF

v_gene: TRBV7-2
j_gene: TRBJ2-2
abundance: .
d_gene: .
CDR3nt: TGTGCCAGCAGCTTAGCGGCAAACACCGGGGAGCTGTTTTTT
CDR3aa: CASSLAANTGELFF

v_gene: TRBV7-6
j_gene: TRBJ2-3
abundance: once
d_gene: TRBD1
CDR3nt: TGTGCCAGCAGCCCCCAGACAGGGGGTTTAGATACGCAGTATTTT
CDR3aa: CASSPQTGGLDTQYF

v_gene: TRBV28
j_gene: TRBJ2-2
abundance: .
d_gene: TRBD2
CDR3nt: TGTGCCAGCAGTCCTAGCGGGAGGTTCAACACCGGGGAGCTGTTTTTT
CDR3aa: CASSPSGRFNTGELFF

v_gene: TRBV6-6
j_gene: TRBJ2-3
abundance: .
d_gene: TRBD2
CDR3nt: TGTGCCAGCAGACTAACTAGCGGGAGGGTTGCAGATACGCAGTATTTT
CDR3aa: CASRLTSGRVADTQYF

v_gene: TRBV5-4
j_gene: TRBJ1-5
abundance: .
d_gene: .
CDR3nt: TGTGCCAGCAGCTTGGGAGGGGGGAGTAGCAATCAGCCCCAGCATTTT
CDR3aa: CASSLGGGSSNQPQHF

v_gene: TRBV5-1
j_gene: TRBJ2-1
abundance: .
d_gene: .
CDR3nt: TGCGCCAGCAGCTTGAGGCAGATATCCTACAATGAGCAGTTCTTC
CDR3aa: CASSLRQISYNEQFF

v_gene: TRBV18
j_gene: TRBJ1-5
abundance: .
d_gene: TRBD1
CDR3nt: TGTGCCAGCTCGCCCGACAGGGGTAGGCGCAATCAGCCCCAGCATTTT
CDR3aa: CASSPDRGRRNQPQHF

v_gene: TRBV7-3
j_gene: TRBJ2-1
abundance: .
d_gene: TRBD2
CDR3nt: TGTGCCAGCAGCCTACTAGCGGGAGGGTACAATGAGCAGTTCTTC
CDR3aa: CASSLLAGGYNEQFF

v_gene: TRBV5-8
j_gene: TRBJ1-1
abundance: .
d_gene: .
CDR3nt: TGTGCCAGCAGGCTCGTAAGTGAAGCTTTCTTT
CDR3aa: CASRLVSEAFF

v_gene: TRBV6-4
j_gene: TRBJ1-1
abundance: .
d_gene: .
CDR3nt: TGTGCCATCGATGGGGGCGACACTGAAGCTTTCTTT
CDR3aa: CAIDGGDTEAFF

v_gene: TRBV28
j_gene: TRBJ2-5
abundance: .
d_gene: .
CDR3nt: TGTGCCAGCAGTTTGGGGGGAGAGGGGGAGACCCAGTACTTC
CDR3aa: CASSLGGEGETQYF

v_gene: TRBV18
j_gene: TRBJ1-1
abundance: once
d_gene: .
CDR3nt: TGTGCCAGCTCACCGGGCGTAGATGTAGGGGGCACTGAAGCTTTCTTT
CDR3aa: CASSPGVDVGGTEAFF

v_gene: TRBV7-8
j_gene: TRBJ1-2
abundance: .
d_gene: .
CDR3nt: TGTGCCAGCAGCCCTAATGGGCTGGAACTGGATGGCTACACCTTC
CDR3aa: CASSPNGLELDGYTF

v_gene: TRBV5-1
j_gene: TRBJ1-2
abundance: .
d_gene: TRBD1
CDR3nt: TGCGCCAGCAGCTTGGAACCGGGACAGTCCTATGGCTACACCTTC
CDR3aa: CASSLEPGQSYGYTF

v_gene: TRBV5-1
j_gene: TRBJ2-3
abundance: .
d_gene: TRBD2
CDR3nt: TGCGCCAGCAGCGGACCACTAGCGGGCCTTCTCACAGATACGCAGTATTTT
CDR3aa: CASSGPLAGLLTDTQYF

v_gene: TRBV27
j_gene: TRBJ2-3
abundance: .
d_gene: TRBD2
CDR3nt: TGTGCCAGCAGTGTGGCGGGGGGAAGGACAGATACGCAGTATTTT
CDR3aa: CASSVAGGRTDTQYF

v_gene: TRBV20-1
j_gene: TRBJ1-2
abundance: .
d_gene: .
CDR3nt: TGCAGTGCTAGCCCAAAGGTTGGCTACACCTTC
CDR3aa: CSASPKVGYTF

v_gene: TRBV5-4
j_gene: TRBJ2-2
abundance: .
d_gene: .
CDR3nt: TGTGCCAGCAGCCCGAGGTCGGACACCGGGGAGCTGTTTTTT
CDR3aa: CASSPRSDTGELFF

v_gene: TRBV7-8
j_gene: TRBJ2-2
abundance: .
d_gene: TRBD2
CDR3nt: TGTGCCAGCAGCGTCGCCGGGACTAGCGGGAGTATTAGCACCGGGGAGCTGTTTTTT
CDR3aa: CASSVAGTSGSISTGELFF

v_gene: TRBV6-5
j_gene: TRBJ2-7
abundance: .
d_gene: .
CDR3nt: TGTGCCAGCAGTTACCGGACAGAGGGGGTCTACGAGCAGTACTTC
CDR3aa: CASSYRTEGVYEQYF

v_gene: TRBV7-3
j_gene: TRBJ2-2
abundance: .
d_gene: .
CDR3nt: TGTGCCAGCAGCTCCCCCCGGGGCACCGGGGAGCTGTTTTTT
CDR3aa: CASSSPRGTGELFF

v_gene: TRBV7-9
j_gene: TRBJ1-1
abundance: .
d_gene: .
CDR3nt: TGTGCCAGCAGCTCCAGTGAACAGGGAACTGAAGCTTTCTTT
CDR3aa: CASSSSEQGTEAFF

v_gene: TRBV5-6
j_gene: TRBJ2-5
abundance: .
d_gene: TRBD1
CDR3nt: TGTGCCAGCAGCCGACGCCCGGGACAGCAAGAGACCCAGTACTTC
CDR3aa: CASSRRPGQQETQYF

v_gene: TRBV29-1
j_gene: TRBJ2-1
abundance: .
d_gene: .
CDR3nt: TGCAGCGTTTCGGGTCTACTATACAATGAGCAGTTCTTC
CDR3aa: CSVSGLLYNEQFF

v_gene: TRBV6-6
j_gene: TRBJ2-1
abundance: .
d_gene: .
CDR3nt: TGTGCCAGCAGTAACACCGATGAGCAGTTCTTC
CDR3aa: CASSNTDEQFF

v_gene: TRBV18
j_gene: TRBJ1-4
abundance: .
d_gene: .
CDR3nt: TGTGCCAGCTCACCACAGGGGATGGCTAATGAAAAACTGTTTTTT
CDR3aa: CASSPQGMANEKLFF

v_gene: TRBV5-4
j_gene: TRBJ1-1
abundance: once
d_gene: .
CDR3nt: TGTGCCAGCAGCGCGAGCACACAAAACACTGAAGCTTTCTTT
CDR3aa: CASSASTQNTEAFF

v_gene: TRBV7-3
j_gene: TRBJ2-1
abundance: .
d_gene: .
CDR3nt: TGTGCCAGCAGCTATTTCGGGGGTGTTGGGAATGAGCAGTTCTTC
CDR3aa: CASSYFGGVGNEQFF

v_gene: TRBV28
j_gene: TRBJ1-2
abundance: .
d_gene: TRBD1
CDR3nt: TGTGCCAGCAGTTTGGGGACAGGGGCTTCCAACTATGGCTACACCTTC
CDR3aa: CASSLGTGASNYGYTF

v_gene: TRBV6-5
j_gene: TRBJ1-2
abundance: .
d_gene: TRBD1
CDR3nt: TGTGCCAGCAGTACCTCCAACAGGGGAGGCGGCTACACCTTC
CDR3aa: CASSTSNRGGGYTF

v_gene: TRBV2
j_gene: TRBJ1-5
abundance: .
d_gene: .
CDR3nt: TGTGCCAGCAGTGAGGGCAGTCGGGATCAGCCCCAGCATTTT
CDR3aa: CASSEGSRDQPQHF

v_gene: TRBV11-3
j_gene: TRBJ2-1
abundance: .
d_gene: .
CDR3nt: TGTGCCAGCGGCCGTGTGGGTGAGCAGTTCTTC
CDR3aa: CASGRVGEQFF

v_gene: TRBV10-1
j_gene: TRBJ2-1
abundance: .
d_gene: TRBD2
CDR3nt: TGCGCCAGCAGTGACTTTACCGGGACTAGCTACAATGAGCAGTTCTTC
CDR3aa: CASSDFTGTSYNEQFF

v_gene: TRBV6-1
j_gene: TRBJ2-1
abundance: .
d_gene: .
CDR3nt: TGTGCCAGCGAATACAGACGGAACTACAATGAGCAGTTCTTC
CDR3aa: CASEYRRNYNEQFF

v_gene: TRBV15
j_gene: TRBJ2-5
abundance: .
d_gene: TRBD1
CDR3nt: TGTGCCACCAGCTCCCGGGACAGCGAAGAGACCCAGTACTTC
CDR3aa: CATSSRDSEETQYF

v_gene: TRBV29-1
j_gene: TRBJ1-1
abundance: .
d_gene: .
CDR3nt: TGCAGCGTTCGGGGCCCCACGGGGACTGAAGCTTTCTTT
CDR3aa: CSVRGPTGTEAFF

v_gene: TRBV28
j_gene: TRBJ2-7
abundance: .
d_gene: .
CDR3nt: TGTGCCAGCACCCCAGGGGCATTTGCGGCCTACGAGCAGTACTTC
CDR3aa: CASTPGAFAAYEQYF

v_gene: TRBV30
j_gene: TRBJ2-5
abundance: .
d_gene: TRBD1
CDR3nt: TGTGCCTGGAGTGTAACCCGAGTGACAGGGGGGATCCAAGAGACCCAGTACTTC
CDR3aa: CAWSVTRVTGGIQETQYF

v_gene: TRBV29-1
j_gene: TRBJ2-3
abundance: .
d_gene: .
CDR3nt: TGCAGCGAATACAGGGGCACAGATACGCAGTATTTT
CDR3aa: CSEYRGTDTQYF

v_gene: TRBV27
j_gene: TRBJ2-4
abundance: .
d_gene: .
CDR3nt: TGTGCCAGCAGTCCTGGTTTCGGCCTAGATACTAAAAACATTCAGTACTTC
CDR3aa: CASSPGFGLDTKNIQYF